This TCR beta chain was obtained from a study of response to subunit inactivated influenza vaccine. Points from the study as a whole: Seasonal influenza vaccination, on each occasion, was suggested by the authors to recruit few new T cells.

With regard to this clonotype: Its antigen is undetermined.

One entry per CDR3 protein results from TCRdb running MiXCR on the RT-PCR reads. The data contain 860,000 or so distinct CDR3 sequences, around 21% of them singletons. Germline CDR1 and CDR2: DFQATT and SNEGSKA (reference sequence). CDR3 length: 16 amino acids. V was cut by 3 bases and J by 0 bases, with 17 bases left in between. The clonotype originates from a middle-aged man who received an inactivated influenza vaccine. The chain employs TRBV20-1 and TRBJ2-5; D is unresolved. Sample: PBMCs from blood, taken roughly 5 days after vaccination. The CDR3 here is CSASGVGKGNQETQYF. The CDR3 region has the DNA TGCAGTGCTAGTGGTGTTGGTAAAGGAAACCAAGAGACCCAGTACTTC.